The clone carrying this T cell receptor beta chain was seen a handful of times. Its specificity is unknown. Trimming cost V 5 bases and J 2 bases, with 14 bases left between them. Germline V CDR1 and CDR2: DFQATT, SNEGSKA (reference sequence). The CDR3 runs to 14 residues. The entry originates in a study of vaccination and CD4 T cells after COVID-19. Overall study context: Overlapping spike peptides from SARS-CoV-2, HCoV-NL63, HCoV-OC43 and HCoV-229E served to stimulate the cells. Study-level points and caveats: In convalescent patients, a median around 87% of reactive clones appeared only post-vaccination.

Sequenced with the Oncomine TCR Beta short-read assay was DNA taken from cultured CD4+ T cells. TCRdb redid the calling of the PCR reads with MiXCR, one entry per CDR3 protein. This table holds about 11,000 distinct CDR3 sequences, around 50% found once. Treatment described: approximately 9-day PBMC culture with coronavirus spike peptide pools or control peptides (ViraFEST assay). Every well contained two million PBMCs, which were grown with roughly 9.1 IU/ml IL-2 and roughly 9.7 ug/ml peptide pools. The origin of this receptor is a human donor who had recovered from COVID-19. This chain links TRBV20-1 with TRBJ2-3; D unresolved. What was sequenced was CD4+ T cells from blood, cultured in vitro. For the CDR3, the DNA is TGCAGTGCTCCACCACGCCCGAACACAGATACGCAGTATTTT. Protein product: CSAPPRPNTDTQYF.